This TCR beta chain emerged from a study of blood T cells in healthy people across ages. Germline V gene data show CDR1 as DFQATT and CDR2 as SNEGSKA (reference sequence). The CDR3 totals 14 residues. V lost 6 bases to trimming and J lost 3 bases; unmatched junction nucleotides: 10. A J-beta primer mix and a sample-barcoded 5' primer were used in a second PCR of about 7 to 12 cycles. TCRdb used MiXCR to reprocess the 5' RACE reads, holding one entry per CDR3 protein. This table holds hundreds of thousands of distinct CDR3 sequences, about 21% found once. The table lists this clonotype with many counts.

V gene TRBV20-1 combines with J gene TRBJ2-5; TRBD2 matches at 7 bases. Source material: blood. The sequence was collected from a man in his 70s in good health. This CDR3 is CSAPPTGLKETQYF. CDR3 DNA sequence: TGCAGTGCCCCACCCACGGGACTAAAAGAGACCCAGTACTTC.